This T cell receptor (beta chain) was found in a study of T-cell reconstitution after alpha-beta-depleted transplantation in children. This clonotype was counted ten times or more. Germline values: CDR1 SGHRS, CDR2 YFSETQ. The V end lost 4 bases, the J end lost 5 bases, and 14 bases lay between the germline ends. The CDR3 spans 14 residues. Unique molecular identifiers were used in preparing the TCRbeta library. TCRdb used MiXCR to reprocess the PCR reads, holding one entry per CDR3 protein. The table has some 200,000 distinct CDR3 sequences, roughly 6.8% seen once. Sequences were derived from PBMCs from the stem cell graft donor, sampled from the stem cell graft. This sequence originates from a human donor who donated a stem cell graft to a child with Wiskott-Aldrich syndrome. The gene calls are TRBV5-1 and TRBJ2-3; D tentatively fits TRBD1 or TRBD2 (7 bases each). CDR3 region: CASSQDREGDTQYF. The DNA of the CDR3 is TGCGCCAGCAGCCAAGACAGGGAGGGAGATACGCAGTATTTT.